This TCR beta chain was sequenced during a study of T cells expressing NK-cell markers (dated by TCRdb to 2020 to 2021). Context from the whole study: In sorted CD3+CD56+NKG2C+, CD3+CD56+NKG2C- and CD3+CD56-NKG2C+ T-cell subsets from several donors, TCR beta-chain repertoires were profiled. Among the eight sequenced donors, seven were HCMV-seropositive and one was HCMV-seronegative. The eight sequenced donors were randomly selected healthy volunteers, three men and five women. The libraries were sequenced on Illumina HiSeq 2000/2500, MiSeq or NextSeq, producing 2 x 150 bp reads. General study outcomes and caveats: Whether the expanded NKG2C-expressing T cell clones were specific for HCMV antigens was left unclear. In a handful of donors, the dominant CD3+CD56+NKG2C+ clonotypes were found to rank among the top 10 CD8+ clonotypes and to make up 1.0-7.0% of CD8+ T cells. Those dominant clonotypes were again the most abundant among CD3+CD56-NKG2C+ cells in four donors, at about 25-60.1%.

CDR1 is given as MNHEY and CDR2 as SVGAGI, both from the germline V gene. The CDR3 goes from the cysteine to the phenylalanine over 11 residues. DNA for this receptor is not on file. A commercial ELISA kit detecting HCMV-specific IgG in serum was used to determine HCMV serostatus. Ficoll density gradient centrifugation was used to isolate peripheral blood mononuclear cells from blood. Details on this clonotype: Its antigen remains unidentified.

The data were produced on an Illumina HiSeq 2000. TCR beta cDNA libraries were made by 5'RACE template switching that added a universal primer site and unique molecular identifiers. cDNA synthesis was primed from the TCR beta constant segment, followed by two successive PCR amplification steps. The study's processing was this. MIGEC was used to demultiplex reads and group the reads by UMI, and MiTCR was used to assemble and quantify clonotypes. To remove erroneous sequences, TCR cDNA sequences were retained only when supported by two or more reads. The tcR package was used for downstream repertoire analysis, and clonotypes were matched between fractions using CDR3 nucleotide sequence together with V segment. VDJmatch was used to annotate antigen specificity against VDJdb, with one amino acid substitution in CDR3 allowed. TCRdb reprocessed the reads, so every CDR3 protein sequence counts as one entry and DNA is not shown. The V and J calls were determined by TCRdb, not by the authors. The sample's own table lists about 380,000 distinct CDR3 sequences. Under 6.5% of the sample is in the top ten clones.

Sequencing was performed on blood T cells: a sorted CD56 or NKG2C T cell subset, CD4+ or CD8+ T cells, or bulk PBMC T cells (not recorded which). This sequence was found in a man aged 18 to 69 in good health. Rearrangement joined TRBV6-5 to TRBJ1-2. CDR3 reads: CASSYEGGYTF.